This T cell receptor (beta chain) emerged from a study of shared clonotypes between healthy human individuals. On the study more broadly: The donor group consisted of a couple of women and three men, aged 18 to 49.

Germline assignment: CDR1 LNHDA and CDR2 SQIVND (reference sequence). V was shortened by 3 bases and J by 4 bases, with 13 bases between the two germline ends. The CDR3 extends over 15 amino acids. Assay: immunoSEQ multiplex PCR; the TCRdb copy retains only in-frame clones and omits some. The repertoire has around 1.9 million clones, about 93% of them found once; the top ten carry 1.5% to 2%. Selected positively for CCR7 and CD45RO-negative, naive CD8 cells excluded terminally differentiated effector memory CD45RA+ cells. V usage is TRBV19 and J usage is TRBJ1-5, with D possibly being TRBD1 (6 bases). The sample taken for sequencing was naive CD8+ T cells from PBMCs. The TCR originated in a man aged 18 to 29 in good health. Some clones in this sample may be carry-over from other donors' samples. The CDR3 sequence: CASSIYWTANQPQHF. The CDR3 DNA reads TGTGCCAGTAGTATTTATTGGACAGCTAATCAGCCCCAGCATTTT.